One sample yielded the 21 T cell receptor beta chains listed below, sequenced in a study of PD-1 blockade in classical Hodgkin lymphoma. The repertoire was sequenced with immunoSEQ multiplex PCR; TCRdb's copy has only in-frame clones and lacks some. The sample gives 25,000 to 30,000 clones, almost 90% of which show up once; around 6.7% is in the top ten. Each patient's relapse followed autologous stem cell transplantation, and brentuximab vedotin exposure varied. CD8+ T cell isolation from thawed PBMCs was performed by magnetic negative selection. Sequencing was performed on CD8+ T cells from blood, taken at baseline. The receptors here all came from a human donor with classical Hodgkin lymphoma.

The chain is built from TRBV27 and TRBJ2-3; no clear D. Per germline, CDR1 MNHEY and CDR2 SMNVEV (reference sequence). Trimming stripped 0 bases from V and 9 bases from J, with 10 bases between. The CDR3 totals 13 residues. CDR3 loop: CASSLSWGETQYF. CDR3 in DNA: TGTGCCAGCAGTTTATCGTGGGGTGAGACGCAGTATTTT.

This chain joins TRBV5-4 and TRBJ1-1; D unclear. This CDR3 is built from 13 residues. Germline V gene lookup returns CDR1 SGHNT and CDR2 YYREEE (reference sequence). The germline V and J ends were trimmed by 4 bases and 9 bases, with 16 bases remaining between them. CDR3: CASSQDRTEKAFF. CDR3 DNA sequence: TGTGCCAGCAGCCAAGATCGGACGGAGAAAGCTTTCTTT.

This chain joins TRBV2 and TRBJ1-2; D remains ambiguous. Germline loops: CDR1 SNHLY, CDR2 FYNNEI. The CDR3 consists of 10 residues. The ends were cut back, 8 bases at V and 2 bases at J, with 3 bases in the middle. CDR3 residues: CASRNYGYTF. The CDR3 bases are TGTGCCAGCCGAAACTATGGCTACACCTTC.

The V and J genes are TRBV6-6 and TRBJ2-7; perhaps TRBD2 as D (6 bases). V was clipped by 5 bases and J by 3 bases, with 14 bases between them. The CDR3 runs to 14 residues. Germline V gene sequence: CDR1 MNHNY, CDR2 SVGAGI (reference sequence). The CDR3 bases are TGTGCCAGCAGTCCCTCCGGGACTGGCTACGAGCAGTACTTC. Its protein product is CASSPSGTGYEQYF.

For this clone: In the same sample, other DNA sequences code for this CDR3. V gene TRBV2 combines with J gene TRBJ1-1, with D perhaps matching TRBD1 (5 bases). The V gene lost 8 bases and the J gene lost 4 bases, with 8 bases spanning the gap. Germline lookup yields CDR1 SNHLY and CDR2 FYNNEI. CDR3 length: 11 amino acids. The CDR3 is CASPRGTEAFF. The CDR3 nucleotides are TGTGCCAGCCCGAGGGGCACTGAAGCTTTCTTT.

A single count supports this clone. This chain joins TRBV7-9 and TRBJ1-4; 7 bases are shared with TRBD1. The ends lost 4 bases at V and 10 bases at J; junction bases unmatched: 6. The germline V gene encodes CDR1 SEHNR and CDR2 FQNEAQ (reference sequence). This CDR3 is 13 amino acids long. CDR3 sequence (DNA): TGTGCCAGCAGCTCACCGGGACAGAGAAAACTGTTTTTT. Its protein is CASSSPGQRKLFF.

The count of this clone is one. The CDR3 DNA reads TGTGCCAGCAGCTTACCGCGTATGAACACTGAAGCTTTCTTT. This encodes CASSLPRMNTEAFF. The chain employs TRBV7-8 and TRBJ1-1; unclear D gene. Germline CDR1 is SGHVS and CDR2 is FQNEAQ. Trimming removed 2 bases at V and 0 bases at J, with 7 bases between. The CDR3 extends over 14 amino acids.

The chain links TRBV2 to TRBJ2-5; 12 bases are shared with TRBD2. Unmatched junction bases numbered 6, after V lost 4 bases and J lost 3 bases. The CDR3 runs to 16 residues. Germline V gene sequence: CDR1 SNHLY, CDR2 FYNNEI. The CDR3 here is CASSVRLAGVEETQYF. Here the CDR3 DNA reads TGTGCCAGCAGTGTTAGACTAGCGGGAGTCGAAGAGACCCAGTACTTC.

CDR3 bases: TGTGCCAGCAGTCCCCGACAGGGTAGGGAAAAACTGTTTTTT. Protein product: CASSPRQGREKLFF. The rearrangement links TRBV27 to TRBJ1-4, with 7 bases matching TRBD1. The CDR3 has 14 amino acids. The germline gives CDR1 MNHEY, CDR2 SMNVEV (reference sequence). Trimming took 5 bases from V and 8 from J; bases not matched to a gene: 8.

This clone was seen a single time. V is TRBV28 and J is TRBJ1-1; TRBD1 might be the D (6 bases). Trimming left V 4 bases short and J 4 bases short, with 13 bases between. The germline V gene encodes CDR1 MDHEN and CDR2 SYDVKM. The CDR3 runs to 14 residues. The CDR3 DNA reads TGTGCCAGCAGTTGGGTACAGGGAGGCACTGAAGCTTTCTTT. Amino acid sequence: CASSWVQGGTEAFF. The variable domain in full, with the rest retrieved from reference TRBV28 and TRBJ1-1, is DVKVTQSSRYLVKRTGEKVFLECVQDMDHENMFWYRQDPGLGLRLIYFSYDVKMKEKGDIPEGYSVSREKKERFSLILESASTNQTSMYLCASSWVQGGTEAFFGQGTRLTVV.

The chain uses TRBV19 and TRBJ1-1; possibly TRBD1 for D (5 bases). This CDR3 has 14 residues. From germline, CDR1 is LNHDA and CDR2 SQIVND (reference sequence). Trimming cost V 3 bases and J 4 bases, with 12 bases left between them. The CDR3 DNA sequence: TGTGCCAGTAGTATGGGCTTGGGGGTCACTGAAGCTTTCTTT. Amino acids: CASSMGLGVTEAFF.

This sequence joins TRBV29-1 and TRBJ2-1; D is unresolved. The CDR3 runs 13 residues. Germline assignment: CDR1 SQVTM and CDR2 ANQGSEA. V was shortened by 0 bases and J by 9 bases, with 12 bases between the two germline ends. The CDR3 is CSVEDYSNGEQFF. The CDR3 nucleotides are TGCAGCGTTGAAGACTATAGTAACGGTGAGCAGTTCTTC.

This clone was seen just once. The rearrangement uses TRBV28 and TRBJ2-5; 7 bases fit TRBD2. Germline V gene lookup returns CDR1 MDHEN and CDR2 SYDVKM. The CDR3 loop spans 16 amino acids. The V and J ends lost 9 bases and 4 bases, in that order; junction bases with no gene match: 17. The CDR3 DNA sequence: TGTGCCAGTTCTCTTTCTGGACTAGGGTTTATAGAGACCCAGTACTTC. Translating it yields CASSLSGLGFIETQYF.

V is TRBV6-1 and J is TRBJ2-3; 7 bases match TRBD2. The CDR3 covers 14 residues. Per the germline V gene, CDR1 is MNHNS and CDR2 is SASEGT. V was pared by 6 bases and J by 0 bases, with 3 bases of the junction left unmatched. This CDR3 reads CASRLALSTDTQYF. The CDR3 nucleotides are TGTGCCAGCAGACTAGCGCTAAGCACAGATACGCAGTATTTT.

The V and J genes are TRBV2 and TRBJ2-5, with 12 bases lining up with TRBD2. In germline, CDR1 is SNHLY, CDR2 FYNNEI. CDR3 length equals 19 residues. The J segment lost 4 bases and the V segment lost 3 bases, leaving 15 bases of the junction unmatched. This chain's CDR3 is CASSDVPSGRAGLGETQYF. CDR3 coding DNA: TGTGCCAGCAGTGACGTCCCTAGCGGGAGGGCTGGGTTGGGAGAGACCCAGTACTTC.

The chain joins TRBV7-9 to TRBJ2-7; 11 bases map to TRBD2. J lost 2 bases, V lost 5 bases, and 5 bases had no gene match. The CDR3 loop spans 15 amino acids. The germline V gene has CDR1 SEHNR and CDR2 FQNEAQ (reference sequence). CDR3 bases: TGTGCCAGCAGCCCACGACTAGCGGGAACCTACGAGCAGTACTTC. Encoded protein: CASSPRLAGTYEQYF.

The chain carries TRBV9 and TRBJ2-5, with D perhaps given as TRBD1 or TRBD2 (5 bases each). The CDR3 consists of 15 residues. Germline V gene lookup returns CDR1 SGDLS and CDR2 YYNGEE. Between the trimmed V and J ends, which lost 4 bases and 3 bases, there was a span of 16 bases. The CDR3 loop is CASSLRGDYKETQYF. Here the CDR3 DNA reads TGTGCCAGCAGCTTAAGGGGAGATTACAAAGAGACCCAGTACTTC.

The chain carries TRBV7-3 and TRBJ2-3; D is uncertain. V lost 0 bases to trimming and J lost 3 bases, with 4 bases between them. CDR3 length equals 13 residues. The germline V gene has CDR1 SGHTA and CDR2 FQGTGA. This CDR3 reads CASSLTGTDTQYF. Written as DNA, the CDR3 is TGTGCCAGCAGCTTAACGGGGACAGATACGCAGTATTTT.

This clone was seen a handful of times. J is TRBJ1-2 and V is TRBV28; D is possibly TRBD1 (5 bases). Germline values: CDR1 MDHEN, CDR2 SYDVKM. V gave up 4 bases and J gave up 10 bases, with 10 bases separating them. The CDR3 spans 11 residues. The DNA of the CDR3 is TGTGCCAGCAGTTCTGACAGATTCTACACCTTC. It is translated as CASSSDRFYTF.

Here the CDR3 DNA reads TGTGCCAGCAGTTTACTAGCGGGAGGGTACAATGAGCAGTTCTTC. Its protein is CASSLLAGGYNEQFF. The chain uses TRBV28 and TRBJ2-1; 12 bases align to TRBD2. This CDR3 region has 15 residues. V was clipped by 2 bases and J by 4 bases; unmatched bases: 0. Germline V gives CDR1 MDHEN, CDR2 SYDVKM.

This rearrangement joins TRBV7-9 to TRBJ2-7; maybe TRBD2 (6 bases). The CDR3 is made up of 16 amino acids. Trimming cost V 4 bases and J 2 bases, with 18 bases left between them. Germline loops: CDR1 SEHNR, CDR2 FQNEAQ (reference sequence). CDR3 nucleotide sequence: TGTGCCAGCAGCTCCGAGATGGCGGGGTCGACCTACGAGCAGTACTTC. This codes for CASSSEMAGSTYEQYF.